Included here is one T cell receptor (beta chain) sequence, with context. These data are taken from a study of T cell changes during pregnancy in multiple sclerosis. Sequencing was performed with immunoSEQ multiplex PCR; in TCRdb, only in-frame clones are kept and a portion is missing. There are about 75,000 clones in the sample; nearly 95% occur only once, and approximately 0.15% lies in the top ten. Germline V CDR1 and CDR2: SNHLY, FYNNEI. This CDR3 contains 15 residues. V dropped 4 bases and J dropped 4; count of bases not matched to a gene: 3. Sequenced material: CD4+ T cells from peripheral blood mononuclear cells, taken after pregnancy. This chain joins TRBV2 and TRBJ2-1; TRBD2 matches at 11 bases. This receptor was obtained from a female donor with multiple sclerosis, enrolled in a pregnancy study. The CDR3 nucleotides are TGTGCCAGCAGTGTCCTAGCGGGAGGTTACAATGAGCAGTTCTTC. Protein sequence: CASSVLAGGYNEQFF.